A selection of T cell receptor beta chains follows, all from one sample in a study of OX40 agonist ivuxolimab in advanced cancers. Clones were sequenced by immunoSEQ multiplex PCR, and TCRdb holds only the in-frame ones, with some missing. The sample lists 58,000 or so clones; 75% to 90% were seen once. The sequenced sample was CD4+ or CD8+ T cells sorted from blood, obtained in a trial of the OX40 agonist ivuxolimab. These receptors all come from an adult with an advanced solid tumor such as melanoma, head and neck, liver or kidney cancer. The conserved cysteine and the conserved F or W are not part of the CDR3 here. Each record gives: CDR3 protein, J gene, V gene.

ASSESGSSYEQY,TRBJ2-7,TRBV11-2
ASSHGGAANEKLF,TRBJ1-4,TRBV4-3
ASSYDRDKSYEQY,TRBJ2-7,TRBV6-5
ASSLGQGTYNEQF,TRBJ2-1,TRBV5-4
ASSLGPSGLWETQY,TRBJ2-5,TRBV5-1
ASSEVMRGGPGETQY,TRBJ2-5,TRBV6-1
ASSLPAGGPYNEQF,TRBJ2-1,TRBV4-2
ASSDRVETQY,TRBJ2-5,TRBV6-1
ASSSRQVATDTQY,TRBJ2-3,TRBV7-9
ATTAGGDVYGYT,TRBJ1-2,TRBV28
ASSLGGANTGELF,TRBJ2-2,TRBV5-1
ASSLASSGTNTGELF,TRBJ2-2,TRBV7-6
ASSIDIEGQPQH,TRBJ1-5,TRBV19
ASSLMGLPFYGYT,TRBJ1-2,TRBV5-4
ASSTDWDTQY,TRBJ2-3,TRBV7-2
ASSTQDWDNEQF,TRBJ2-1,TRBV19
ASSPAQGLDTQY,TRBJ2-3,TRBV18
ASSYSRFKDFYEQY,TRBJ2-7,TRBV6-5
ASSLGVNTEAF,TRBJ1-1,TRBV5-1
ASGPGQGIPGELF,TRBJ2-2,TRBV7-6
ASSSGQGTGANVLT,TRBJ2-6,TRBV7-9
AARGLGTGELF,TRBJ2-2,TRBV19
ASSQDRTYEQY,TRBJ2-7,TRBV4-2
ASSFRQGARNEQF,TRBJ2-1,TRBV5-8
ASKNERAGELF,TRBJ2-2,TRBV2
ASSSSGRSLYGYT,TRBJ1-2,TRBV7-9
ASSLRGQGQRGYT,TRBJ1-2,TRBV7-9
ASSEAQFGQGFFTEAF,TRBJ1-1,TRBV6-1
ASSEGGAGAYEQY,TRBJ2-7,TRBV18
ASSSTTGMNTEAF,TRBJ1-1,TRBV28
ASSIIGKQF,TRBJ2-1,TRBV19
ASSSGGNYEQY,TRBJ2-7,TRBV7-8
AWSSGNSYNEQF,TRBJ2-1,TRBV30
ASRESGNTEAF,TRBJ1-1,TRBV6-1
AWRGPGQNYGYT,TRBJ1-2,TRBV30
ASSPGRGSNTEAF,TRBJ1-1,TRBV18
ASSSYRRSTDTQY,TRBJ2-3,TRBV7-9
ASGLQDNYEQY,TRBJ2-7,TRBV12-5
ASSIFSGSSYEQY,TRBJ2-7,TRBV19
ASSLGQTEKLF,TRBJ1-4,TRBV2